These 9 T cell receptor beta chains were all obtained from the same sample, sequenced in a study of blood T cell repertoires in COVID-19. Profiled with immunoSEQ multiplex PCR; TCRdb holds only in-frame clones, not every one. The table has roughly 100,000 clones, 88% seen once. The sequenced sample was peripheral blood. The origin of the receptors is a man aged 50 to 59 with COVID-19, enrolled during active disease.

The chain recombines TRBV18 with TRBJ1-5; D not resolved. Trimming took 1 base from V and 0 from J, leaving 10 bases between them. Germline V gives CDR1 KGHSH, CDR2 LQKENI. The CDR3 is made up of 16 amino acids. This CDR3 is CASSPQESHSNQPQHF. The CDR3 DNA follows: TGTGCCAGCTCACCACAAGAGAGTCATAGCAATCAGCCCCAGCATTTT.

The chain employs TRBV3-1 (or the pseudogene TRBV3-2) and TRBJ1-1, with D hard to call. V lost 0 bases and J 4 bases, leaving 18 bases between the germline ends. Germline V gene sequence: CDR1 LGHDT, CDR2 YNNKEL (reference sequence). The CDR3 has 17 amino acids. In nucleotides, the CDR3 is TGTGCCAGCAGCCAAGATCGGGTGTGGGCCGAGGGCACTGAAGCTTTCTTT. Protein: CASSQDRVWAEGTEAFF.

The rearrangement links TRBV6-6 to TRBJ2-2; the D is unclear. Germline V gene data show CDR1 as MNHNY and CDR2 as SVGAGI (reference sequence). CDR3 length: 12 residues. With 7 bases removed from V and 4 bases from J, the gap between germline ends came to 7 bases. In DNA, the CDR3 is TGTGCCAGCAAATGGAGCACCGGGGAGCTGTTTTTT. It is translated as CASKWSTGELFF.

J is TRBJ1-2 and V is TRBV5-6; no reliable D call. CDR3 length equals 14 residues. The V end lost 2 bases, the J end lost 7 bases, and 15 bases lay between the germline ends. CDR1 SGHDT and CDR2 YYEEEE come from the germline V gene. The CDR3 here is CASSLERGFGGYTF. The CDR3 DNA reads TGTGCCAGCAGCTTAGAAAGAGGTTTCGGTGGCTACACCTTC.

The CDR3 loop is CASSPQWTGGNQPQHF. The CDR3 nucleotides read TGTGCCAGCAGCCCTCAATGGACAGGGGGCAATCAGCCCCAGCATTTT. This chain connects TRBV7-9 to TRBJ1-5; 9 bases fit TRBD1. The CDR3 consists of 16 residues. The germline gives CDR1 SEHNR, CDR2 FQNEAQ (reference sequence). Trimming at V came to 5 bases and at J to 2 bases, leaving 7 bases not matched to a gene.

This clone appeared once. The V gene is TRBV6-5, the J gene TRBJ1-1; 8 nucleotides agree with TRBD1. With V trimmed by 7 bases and J by 3 bases, 10 bases remained unmatched. This CDR3 is 15 amino acids long. Germline lookup yields CDR1 MNHEY and CDR2 SVGAGI. The CDR3 region has the DNA TGTGCCAGCAATACCAACAGGGGGATGCACACTGAAGCTTTCTTT. Protein sequence: CASNTNRGMHTEAFF.

This chain's CDR3 is CASSQAQGVSEAFF. The CDR3, as DNA: TGCGCCAGCAGCCAAGCACAGGGGGTCTCTGAAGCTTTCTTT. The chain links TRBV4-1 to TRBJ1-1; TRBD1 agrees at 8 bases. Germline V lookup: CDR1 MGHRA, CDR2 YSYEKL. CDR3 length equals 14 residues. Trimming cost V 1 base and J 6 bases; bases outside gene matches: 4.

The chain combines TRBV19 with TRBJ2-2, with D possibly TRBD1 on 5 matching bases. Deletions cut 6 bases from V and 5 bases from J, with 19 bases between. Germline V CDR1 and CDR2: LNHDA, SQIVND (reference sequence). The CDR3 sequence is 16 residues long. CDR3 sequence: CASRNRLQGVTGELFF. The CDR3 DNA reads as TGTGCCAGTAGAAATCGGTTGCAGGGTGTGACCGGGGAGCTGTTTTTT.

This clone was seen just once. The chain is built from TRBV6-2 or TRBV6-3 and TRBJ1-2; D unresolved. The V gene's germline CDR1 is MNHEY and CDR2 SVGEGT. V lost 2 bases and J 8 bases, leaving 9 bases between the germline ends. The CDR3 extends over 12 amino acids. The CDR3 sequence: CASSYPTGGYTF. In DNA, the CDR3 is TGTGCCAGCAGTTACCCCACGGGGGGCTACACCTTC.